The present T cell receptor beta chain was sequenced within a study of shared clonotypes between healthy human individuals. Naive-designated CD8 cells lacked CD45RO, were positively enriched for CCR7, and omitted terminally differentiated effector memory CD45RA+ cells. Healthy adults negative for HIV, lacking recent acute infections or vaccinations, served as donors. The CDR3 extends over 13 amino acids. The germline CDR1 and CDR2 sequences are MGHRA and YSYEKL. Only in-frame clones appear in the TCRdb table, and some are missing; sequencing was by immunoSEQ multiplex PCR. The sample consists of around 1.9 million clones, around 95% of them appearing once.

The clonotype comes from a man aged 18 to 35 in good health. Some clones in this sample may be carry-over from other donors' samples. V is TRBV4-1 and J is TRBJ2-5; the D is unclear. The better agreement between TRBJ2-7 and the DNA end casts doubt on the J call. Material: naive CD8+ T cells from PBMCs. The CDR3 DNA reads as TGCGCCAGCAGCCAACGTCCTGCCTACGAGCAGTACTTC. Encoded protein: CASSQRPAYEQYF.